This T cell receptor beta chain originates from a study of blood T cell repertoires in COVID-19. Study overall: The United States, Italy and Spain provided the acute and convalescent COVID-19 samples.

How the authors handled the data: Researchers report that nucleated cell counts were estimated from reference gene primer amplification. Sequencing used immunoSEQ multiplex PCR; TCRdb keeps in-frame clones, though not all of them. V, J and clone size reflect that table, while D and trimming were determined from the DNA. This table holds roughly 200,000 clones, approximately 85% found once. CDR1 and CDR2 (germline): LGHDT, YNNKEL (reference sequence). V was cut by 4 bases and J by 11 bases, with 17 bases left in between. The CDR3 loop spans 13 amino acids. The sequenced sample was peripheral blood. V is TRBV3-1 (or the pseudogene TRBV3-2) and J is TRBJ1-2; perhaps TRBD1 as D (6 bases). This receptor was obtained from a woman aged 60-70 years with acute or convalescent COVID-19. CDR3 protein: CASSPTKQGAYTF. As DNA, the CDR3 is TGTGCCAGCAGCCCGACCAAACAGGGAGCGTACACCTTC.